The rows below give T cell receptor beta chains drawn from one sample of a study of shared clonotypes between healthy human individuals. Profiling relied on immunoSEQ multiplex PCR, and the TCRdb table lists in-frame clones only, not all of them. This sample yields about 2 million clones, of which roughly 94% are seen a single time; 0.13% belongs to the top ten. The specimen was naive CD4+ T cells sorted from blood. The receptors were gathered from a man younger than 30 in good health. The CDR3 runs from the conserved cysteine through the conserved F or W. A D gene is named only where the DNA matches it firmly. The size field is filled for only some rows; it gives once, few, many or a size class.

D gene: NA
clone size: NA
J gene: TRBJ2-1
V gene: TRBV7-9
CDR3 DNA: TGTGCCAGCAGCCCAGATACCAATGAGCAGTTCTTC
CDR3 protein: CASSPDTNEQFF

D gene: NA
clone size: NA
J gene: TRBJ1-2
V gene: TRBV5-6
CDR3 DNA: TGTGCCAGCAGCTTGGGCAGGGGTGCTGGCTACACCTTC
CDR3 protein: CASSLGRGAGYTF

D gene: TRBD1
clone size: NA
J gene: TRBJ1-1
V gene: TRBV25-1
CDR3 DNA: TGTGCCAGCAGTACCGGACAGGGGATCACTGAAGCTTTCTTT
CDR3 protein: CASSTGQGITEAFF

D gene: NA
clone size: NA
J gene: TRBJ2-5
V gene: TRBV13
CDR3 DNA: TGTGCCAGCAGCTTAGGGGCGCTGAAAGAGACCCAGTACTTC
CDR3 protein: CASSLGALKETQYF

D gene: TRBD1
clone size: once
J gene: TRBJ2-7
V gene: TRBV28
CDR3 DNA: TGTGCCAGCAGCCCGGGGGACAGGGCAAACTACGAGCAGTACTTC
CDR3 protein: CASSPGDRANYEQYF

D gene: NA
clone size: NA
J gene: TRBJ2-2
V gene: TRBV9
CDR3 DNA: TGTGCCAGCAGCGTAGTTGGGCAAGTCACCGGGGAGCTGTTTTTT
CDR3 protein: CASSVVGQVTGELFF

D gene: NA
clone size: NA
J gene: TRBJ1-1
V gene: TRBV18
CDR3 DNA: TGTGCCAGCTCACCACTGGCAGGGGCCCTGAACACTGAAGCTTTCTTT
CDR3 protein: CASSPLAGALNTEAFF

D gene: TRBD1
clone size: NA
J gene: TRBJ1-2
V gene: TRBV18
CDR3 DNA: TGTGCCAGCTCACCTTATACCGGGACAGGAGACGGCTACACCTTC
CDR3 protein: CASSPYTGTGDGYTF

D gene: TRBD2
clone size: NA
J gene: TRBJ2-7
V gene: TRBV10-3
CDR3 DNA: TGTGCCATCAGTGAGAGCATAGCGGGTCCCGCCTACGAGCAGTACTTC
CDR3 protein: CAISESIAGPAYEQYF

D gene: TRBD2
clone size: NA
J gene: TRBJ2-3
V gene: TRBV5-1
CDR3 DNA: TGCGCCAGCAGCACCCGACTAGCGGGGGGGCTGGGCACAGATACGCAGTATTTT
CDR3 protein: CASSTRLAGGLGTDTQYF

D gene: TRBD1
clone size: many
J gene: TRBJ2-7
V gene: TRBV27
CDR3 DNA: TGTGCCAGCAGTCCCCGGACAGGGCTGCCCTACGAGCAGTACTTC
CDR3 protein: CASSPRTGLPYEQYF

D gene: TRBD2
clone size: once
J gene: TRBJ2-5
V gene: TRBV7-2
CDR3 DNA: TGTGCCAGCAGCCTAAATGGACTAGCGGAAGAGACCCAGTACTTC
CDR3 protein: CASSLNGLAEETQYF

D gene: NA
clone size: NA
J gene: TRBJ1-1
V gene: TRBV5-4
CDR3 DNA: TGTGCCAGCAGCTACGCTACCCAGGCGGAAGCTTTCTTT
CDR3 protein: CASSYATQAEAFF

D gene: NA
clone size: NA
J gene: TRBJ2-3
V gene: TRBV10-3
CDR3 DNA: TGTGCCATCAGTGTGGACACCACAGATACGCAGTATTTT
CDR3 protein: CAISVDTTDTQYF

D gene: NA
clone size: NA
J gene: TRBJ2-2
V gene: TRBV5-1
CDR3 DNA: TGCGCCAGCAGCTTGGTCGGACACCCGAATAACACCGGGGAGCTGTTTTTT
CDR3 protein: CASSLVGHPNNTGELFF

D gene: TRBD1
clone size: NA
J gene: TRBJ2-5
V gene: TRBV19
CDR3 DNA: TGTGCCAGTAGTACCACAAGACAGGGTGCGCAAGAGACCCAGTACTTC
CDR3 protein: CASSTTRQGAQETQYF

D gene: TRBD1
clone size: NA
J gene: TRBJ2-3
V gene: TRBV10-3
CDR3 DNA: TGTGCCATCACCCCGGGACAGGGGGCAACAGATACGCAGTATTTT
CDR3 protein: CAITPGQGATDTQYF

D gene: TRBD1
clone size: NA
J gene: TRBJ1-3
V gene: TRBV5-1
CDR3 DNA: TGCGCCAGCAGCTCAACAGGGGACTCTGGAAACACCATATATTTT
CDR3 protein: CASSSTGDSGNTIYF

D gene: NA
clone size: NA
J gene: TRBJ2-4
V gene: TRBV10-3
CDR3 DNA: TGTGCCATCAGTGAATTCGGGGGTGTAGCCAAAAACATTCAGTACTTC
CDR3 protein: CAISEFGGVAKNIQYF

D gene: NA
clone size: NA
J gene: TRBJ2-5
V gene: TRBV27
CDR3 DNA: TGTGCCAGCAGCAGTTTAGATCGGGTTGGGGCCCAGTACTTC
CDR3 protein: CASSSLDRVGAQYF

D gene: NA
clone size: NA
J gene: TRBJ2-7
V gene: TRBV6-5
CDR3 DNA: TGTGCCAGCACCCCGTCCCCCCACTACGAGCAGTACTTC
CDR3 protein: CASTPSPHYEQYF

D gene: NA
clone size: NA
J gene: TRBJ1-2
V gene: TRBV28
CDR3 DNA: TGTGCCAGCAGTTTAGGCAGCTTTAACTATGGCTACACCTTC
CDR3 protein: CASSLGSFNYGYTF

D gene: NA
clone size: once
J gene: TRBJ1-1
V gene: TRBV15
CDR3 DNA: TGTGCCACCAGCAGACTCGGGAGGGACACTGAAGCTTTCTTT
CDR3 protein: CATSRLGRDTEAFF

D gene: NA
clone size: NA
J gene: TRBJ2-7
V gene: TRBV27
CDR3 DNA: TGTGCCAGCAGTTTGTGGGACTCGACCTACGAGCAGTACTTC
CDR3 protein: CASSLWDSTYEQYF

D gene: NA
clone size: NA
J gene: TRBJ2-7
V gene: TRBV10-3
CDR3 DNA: TGTGCCATCAGCTCTAGCTCCTACGAGCAGTACTTC
CDR3 protein: CAISSSSYEQYF

D gene: TRBD1
clone size: NA
J gene: TRBJ1-5
V gene: TRBV28
CDR3 DNA: TGTGCCAGCAGTCGAAGTCAGGGGGGTCAGCCCCAGCATTTT
CDR3 protein: CASSRSQGGQPQHF

D gene: NA
clone size: NA
J gene: TRBJ2-2
V gene: TRBV30
CDR3 DNA: TGTGCCTGGAGTGCACAGTCCTCCGGGGAGCTGTTTTTT
CDR3 protein: CAWSAQSSGELFF

D gene: TRBD1
clone size: NA
J gene: TRBJ2-7
V gene: TRBV18
CDR3 DNA: TGTGCCAGCTCACCACCTCAGACCGGGACAGGGATCGAGCAGTACTTC
CDR3 protein: CASSPPQTGTGIEQYF

D gene: NA
clone size: NA
J gene: TRBJ2-2
V gene: TRBV11-3
CDR3 DNA: TGTGCCAGCAGCGCAGGCGGAAAGGGGGTAGCCGGGGAGCTGTTTTTT
CDR3 protein: CASSAGGKGVAGELFF

D gene: TRBD2
clone size: once
J gene: TRBJ2-7
V gene: TRBV6-1
CDR3 DNA: TGTGCCAGCAGTGAAGCTGGTGGGACTAGCGGGGGGGCGGGCGAGCAGTACTTC
CDR3 protein: CASSEAGGTSGGAGEQYF

D gene: NA
clone size: NA
J gene: TRBJ2-1
V gene: TRBV7-2
CDR3 DNA: TGTGCCAGCAGTCCTGGGGGACCTAATTACAATGAGCAGTTCTTC
CDR3 protein: CASSPGGPNYNEQFF

D gene: NA
clone size: NA
J gene: TRBJ1-1
V gene: TRBV6-5
CDR3 DNA: TGTGCCAGCAGTTACTCGAGGGGTGCGGGGACTGAAGCTTTCTTT
CDR3 protein: CASSYSRGAGTEAFF

D gene: TRBD1
clone size: NA
J gene: TRBJ1-6
V gene: TRBV5-1
CDR3 DNA: TGCGCCAGCTCCGAAGACAGGGCTAATTCACCCCTCCACTTT
CDR3 protein: CASSEDRANSPLHF

D gene: NA
clone size: once
J gene: TRBJ2-3
V gene: TRBV30
CDR3 DNA: TGTGCCTGGAGTTCTAGCACAGATACGCAGTATTTT
CDR3 protein: CAWSSSTDTQYF

D gene: TRBD1
clone size: NA
J gene: TRBJ2-1
V gene: TRBV2
CDR3 DNA: TGTGCCAGCGACCAGGACAGGGTCAATGAGCAGTTCTTC
CDR3 protein: CASDQDRVNEQFF